The rows below give T cell receptor beta chains drawn from one sample of a study of T cell repertoires in cytomegalovirus infection. TCRdb analysed the reads with MiXCR anew, one entry per CDR3 protein. The data hold 800,000 to 950,000 distinct CDR3 sequences, with over 25% observed a single time. These receptors' antigens are unknown. The sequencing used cultured CD8+ T cells from PBMCs, collected from culture after CMV antigen stimulation. These receptors were obtained from a human donor in good health (CMV status not recorded). Some clones in this sample may be carry-over from other donors' samples. CDR3s include the opening cysteine and the closing phenylalanine or tryptophan. Fields, in order: D gene, J gene, clone size, V gene, CDR3 DNA, CDR3 protein. A D gene is named only where the DNA matches it firmly. The size of a clone is reported for some rows only, either as once, few or many, or as a class for expanded clones.

TRBD2 TRBJ2-1 NA TRBV19 TGTGCCAGTAGTATTGGTAGCGGGGACGAGCAGTTCTTC CASSIGSGDEQFF
NA TRBJ1-2 NA TRBV6-1 TGTGCCAGCGGGCCCCGGGACGGCTACACCTTC CASGPRDGYTF
TRBD2 TRBJ2-5 NA TRBV14 TGTGCCAGCAGCCAACGAGCGGGGGGCCTTCAAGAGACCCAGTACTTC CASSQRAGGLQETQYF
TRBD2 TRBJ2-5 many TRBV7-2 TGTGCCAGCACCCCTAGCGGGGGGATGTCAGAGACCCAGTACTTC CASTPSGGMSETQYF
TRBD2 TRBJ2-1 few TRBV6-1 TGTGCCAGCAGTGAAGCTCCCGGAGGGCGGGGGGGTTTCGTTAGAAATGAGCAGTTCTTC CASSEAPGGRGGFVRNEQFF
NA TRBJ1-2 few TRBV12-3/TRBV12-4 TGTGCCAGCAGAATCTACACCTTC CASRIYTF
TRBD2 TRBJ2-7 many TRBV12-3/TRBV12-4 TGTGCCAGCAGCTCCGGACTAGCGAGCTCCTACGAGCAGTACTTC CASSSGLASSYEQYF
NA TRBJ2-6 few TRBV27 TGTGCCAGCAGTGCCGCTTCCAGGGGGGCTGGGGCCAACGTCCTGACTTTC CASSAASRGAGANVLTF
NA TRBJ1-1 NA TRBV5-5 TGTGCCAGCAGCTTGGATGGGGTGGAAGCTTTCTTT CASSLDGVEAFF
NA TRBJ1-3 NA TRBV2 TGTGCCAGCAGTGATGGGGCCCGCTCTGGAAACACCATATATTTT CASSDGARSGNTIYF
NA TRBJ2-5 NA TRBV7-3 TGTGCCAGCAGCCATGAACTAAGGGACAGCCAGGGAGGGTACCAAGAGACCCAGTACTTC CASSHELRDSQGGYQETQYF
NA TRBJ2-1 many TRBV2 TGTGCCAGCAGCCCGGGGACCGCTTCCTACAATGAGCAGTTCTTC CASSPGTASYNEQFF
NA TRBJ1-2 many TRBV28 TGTGCCAGCAGTCCGGGACATAACTATGGCTACACCTTC CASSPGHNYGYTF
TRBD1 TRBJ2-7 few TRBV20-1 TGCAGTGCTAGAGATTTTGACAGGGGGCCCTACGAGCAGTACTTC CSARDFDRGPYEQYF
TRBD1 TRBJ2-7 NA TRBV2 TGTGCCAGCAATGGGAGGACAGGGGTCTACTACGAGCAGTACTTC CASNGRTGVYYEQYF
NA TRBJ1-2 many TRBV27 TGTGCCAGCAGTTCGAACGGGGATGCTACGACTAATCACTATGGCTACACCTTC CASSSNGDATTNHYGYTF
NA TRBJ2-3 NA TRBV13 TGTGCCAGCAGTTTTAGGGGCGGCCGTGGAGATACGCAGTATTTT CASSFRGGRGDTQYF
NA TRBJ2-3 NA TRBV28 TGTGCCAGCAGTTCGCGACAAGGGGGTCAGGGGGATACGCAGTATTTT CASSSRQGGQGDTQYF
NA TRBJ2-7 many TRBV7-9 TGTGCCAGCAGCTTACGCGAGGCTACATACTACGAGCAGTACTTC CASSLREATYYEQYF
TRBD2 TRBJ2-7 NA TRBV5-5 TGTGCCAGCGCGGGGGGGGATAGCTTCTACGAGCAGTACTTC CASAGGDSFYEQYF
TRBD2 TRBJ2-1 many TRBV7-6 TGTGCCAGCAGCCCGACTAGCGGACCCTACAATGAGCAGTTCTTC CASSPTSGPYNEQFF
TRBD2 TRBJ2-3 few TRBV7-8 TGTGCCATCAAGCGGGGGGGTAGCACAGATACGCAGTATTTT CAIKRGGSTDTQYF